The 16 T cell receptor beta chains given below trace back to one sample, sequenced in a study of T cells in Graves' hyperthyroidism and ophthalmopathy (dated by TCRdb to the late 2010s). Library creation used multiplex PCR. The sequencer was an Illumina HiSeq 2000. The TCR beta CDR3 regions were amplified from RNA transcripts. A first-round RT-PCR of the TCR CDR3 used the HTBI primer set with the Qiagen OneStep RT-PCR kit. In-frame beta chains were kept once TCRdb had trimmed the public reads at Q25 with fastp and called clones with MiXCR. CDR3 protein sequences are deduplicated, and each keeps its most common genes and DNA. This sample gives around 350,000 distinct CDR3 sequences in total; approximately 25% of them show up just once. The top ten hold less than 85% of the sample. Sequences were obtained from blood. All receptors derive from a man in his fifties or sixties with Graves' hyperthyroidism.

This clonotype was picked up a small number of times. The gene calls are TRBV5-4 and TRBJ2-7; possibly TRBD1 for D (6 bases). CDR3 length: 15 amino acids. CDR1 is SGHNT, CDR2 YYREEE, per germline (reference sequence). V was clipped by 2 bases and J by 5 bases, with 17 bases between them. The CDR3 protein is CASSLTTGGSHEQYF. DNA for the CDR3: TGTGCCAGCAGCTTAACGACAGGAGGATCTCACGAGCAGTACTTC.

This clonotype appeared a few times. The chain uses TRBV6-1 and TRBJ2-5; 9 positions agree with TRBD1. The V gene's germline CDR1 is MNHNS and CDR2 SASEGT. V dropped 5 bases and J dropped 5; count of bases not matched to a gene: 6. This CDR3 comprises 14 residues. This CDR3 is CASSKQGASETQYF. Here the CDR3 DNA reads TGTGCCAGCAGTAAACAGGGGGCGAGTGAGACCCAGTACTTC.

For the CDR3, the DNA is TGTGCCAGTAGCTCGGGACAACTAGTAGCCAAAAACATTCAGTACTTC. Translation gives CASSSGQLVAKNIQYF. V is TRBV19 and J is TRBJ2-4; D may be TRBD1 (6 bases). Germline assignment: CDR1 LNHDA and CDR2 SQIVND (reference sequence). The CDR3 length is 16 residues. V lost 6 bases, J lost 0 bases, and 15 bases lay in between.

There are many counts of this clonotype. The V call is TRBV12-3 or TRBV12-4, the J call TRBJ2-3; no definite D call. Between the trimmed V and J ends, which lost 3 bases and 6 bases, there was a span of 16 bases. The CDR3 contains 15 residues. CDR3 DNA: TGTGCCAGCAGTTTTTTGGATCCTCCAATGGATACGCAGTATTTT. Its translation is CASSFLDPPMDTQYF.

This chain joins TRBV7-2 and TRBJ1-2, with 11 bases aligning to TRBD1. This CDR3 comprises 15 residues. Germline V gene sequence: CDR1 SGHTA, CDR2 FQGNSA. The trim removed 6 bases at V and 3 bases at J, leaving 6 bases unmatched. CDR3 protein: CASSIGQGADYGYTF. The CDR3 coding sequence is TGTGCCAGCAGTATTGGACAGGGGGCGGACTATGGCTACACCTTC. The full variable domain, rest sourced from reference TRBV7-2 and TRBJ1-2, is GAGVSQSPSNKVTEKGKDVELRCDPISGHTALYWYRQSLGQGLEFLIYFQGNSAPDKSGLPSDRFSAERTGGSVSTLTIQRTQQEDSAVYLCASSIGQGADYGYTFGSGTRLTVV.

The V and J genes are TRBV12-3 or TRBV12-4 and TRBJ1-5; D gene unclear. Trimming stripped 7 bases from V and 0 bases from J, with 7 bases between. CDR3 length equals 13 residues. CDR3 nucleotides: TGTGCCAGCAATCAGAATAGCAATCAGCCCCAGCATTTT. Its translation is CASNQNSNQPQHF.

This clonotype was seen a few times. The rearrangement uses TRBV6-5 and TRBJ2-1; TRBD1 might be the D (5 bases). The germline V and J ends were trimmed by 0 bases and 7 bases, with 13 bases remaining between them. Germline V gives CDR1 MNHEY, CDR2 SVGAGI. The CDR3 sequence is 15 residues long. DNA for the CDR3: TGTGCCAGCAGTTACTCATGGGGCGCTGGGAATGAGCAGTTCTTC. It codes for CASSYSWGAGNEQFF.

Regarding this clonotype: At one end the junction does not follow the germline gene, possibly because of a read error. V gene TRBV12-3 or TRBV12-4 combines with J gene TRBJ2-1; 9 nucleotides agree with TRBD2. The CDR3 is 15 amino acids. CDR3 amino acids: CASSSLRTSENERFF. CDR3 nucleotides: TGTGCCAGCAGTTCCCTTAGGACTAGCGAGAATGAGCGGTTCTTC.

This clonotype was seen a few times. The rearrangement uses TRBV9 and TRBJ1-2, with D uncertain. V was clipped by 0 bases and J by 6 bases, with 6 bases between them. The CDR3 contains 12 residues. CDR1 is SGDLS, CDR2 YYNGEE, per germline. DNA for the CDR3: TGTGCCAGCAGCGTAGATGAAAATGGCTACACCTTC. It yields the protein CASSVDENGYTF. The full variable domain, its missing parts supplied by reference TRBV9 and TRBJ1-2, is DSGVTQTPKHLITATGQRVTLRCSPRSGDLSVYWYQQSLDQGLQFLIQYYNGEERAKGNILERFSAQQFPDLHSELNLSSLELGDSALYFCASSVDENGYTFGSGTRLTVV.

Only a few counts were recorded for this clonotype. The chain carries TRBV20-1 and TRBJ2-1; 10 nucleotides align to TRBD2. Germline assignment: CDR1 DFQATT and CDR2 SNEGSKA (reference sequence). The CDR3 contains 15 residues. The trim removed 2 bases at V and 7 bases at J, leaving 8 bases unmatched. CDR3 amino acids: CSARPASGSTNEQFF. The CDR3 nucleotides read TGCAGTGCTAGACCAGCTAGCGGGAGTACGAATGAGCAGTTCTTC.

There are many counts of this clonotype. The gene calls are TRBV7-9 and TRBJ1-2, with a possible D match to TRBD1 (6 bases). The CDR3 covers 14 residues. In germline, CDR1 is SEHNR, CDR2 FQNEAQ (reference sequence). Trimming stripped 1 base from V and 7 bases from J, with 13 bases between. CDR3 nucleotide sequence: TGTGCCAGCAGCTTAGGGGGGACACCGCCTGGCTACACCTTC. This encodes CASSLGGTPPGYTF.

This clonotype was counted a single time. The chain links TRBV11-3 to TRBJ2-6; D unresolved. This CDR3 has 14 residues. The germline V gene encodes CDR1 SGHNT and CDR2 YENEEA. Trimming pared 6 bases from V and 1 base from J, leaving 7 bases between. CDR3 DNA: TGTGCCAGCAGACCGAGTTCTGGGGCCAACGTCCTGACTTTC. It translates to CASRPSSGANVLTF.

This clonotype was observed at least ten times. This chain joins TRBV28 and TRBJ1-2; D perhaps matches TRBD1 (5 bases). Per germline, CDR1 MDHEN and CDR2 SYDVKM. Trimming took 6 bases from V and 4 from J, leaving 15 bases between them. This CDR3 has 14 residues. The CDR3 DNA reads TGTGCCAGCAGCCCCGACAGAGACTTCTATGGCTACACCTTC. This sequence encodes CASSPDRDFYGYTF.

This chain connects TRBV11-3 to TRBJ2-1, with 11 bases matching TRBD2. This CDR3 contains 18 residues. Germline CDR1 SGHNT, CDR2 YENEEA. The ends lost 1 base at V and 1 base at J; junction bases unmatched: 6. The CDR3 protein is CASSLVLAGELSYNEQFF. The CDR3 bases are TGTGCCAGCAGCTTAGTACTAGCGGGAGAGTTATCCTACAATGAGCAGTTCTTC.

This clonotype has a count of ten or more. The gene calls are TRBV11-2 and TRBJ1-2, with D perhaps matching TRBD1 (5 bases). V was pared by 1 base and J by 3 bases, with 9 bases between. Germline CDR1 reads SGHAT; CDR2 reads FQNNGV. CDR3 length: 14 residues. CDR3 amino acids: CASSLGRRDYGYTF. CDR3 coding DNA: TGTGCCAGCAGCTTAGGTCGCAGGGACTATGGCTACACCTTC.

The V and J genes are TRBV6-1 and TRBJ1-2, with 11 bases matching TRBD1. Germline V gene data show CDR1 as MNHNS and CDR2 as SASEGT. The junction had 6 bases not matched to a gene; V was cut back by 8 bases and J by 4 bases. The CDR3 covers 14 residues. CDR3 amino acids: CASLDRGLCYGYTF. DNA for the CDR3: TGTGCCAGCCTGGACAGGGGGCTATGCTATGGCTACACCTTC.